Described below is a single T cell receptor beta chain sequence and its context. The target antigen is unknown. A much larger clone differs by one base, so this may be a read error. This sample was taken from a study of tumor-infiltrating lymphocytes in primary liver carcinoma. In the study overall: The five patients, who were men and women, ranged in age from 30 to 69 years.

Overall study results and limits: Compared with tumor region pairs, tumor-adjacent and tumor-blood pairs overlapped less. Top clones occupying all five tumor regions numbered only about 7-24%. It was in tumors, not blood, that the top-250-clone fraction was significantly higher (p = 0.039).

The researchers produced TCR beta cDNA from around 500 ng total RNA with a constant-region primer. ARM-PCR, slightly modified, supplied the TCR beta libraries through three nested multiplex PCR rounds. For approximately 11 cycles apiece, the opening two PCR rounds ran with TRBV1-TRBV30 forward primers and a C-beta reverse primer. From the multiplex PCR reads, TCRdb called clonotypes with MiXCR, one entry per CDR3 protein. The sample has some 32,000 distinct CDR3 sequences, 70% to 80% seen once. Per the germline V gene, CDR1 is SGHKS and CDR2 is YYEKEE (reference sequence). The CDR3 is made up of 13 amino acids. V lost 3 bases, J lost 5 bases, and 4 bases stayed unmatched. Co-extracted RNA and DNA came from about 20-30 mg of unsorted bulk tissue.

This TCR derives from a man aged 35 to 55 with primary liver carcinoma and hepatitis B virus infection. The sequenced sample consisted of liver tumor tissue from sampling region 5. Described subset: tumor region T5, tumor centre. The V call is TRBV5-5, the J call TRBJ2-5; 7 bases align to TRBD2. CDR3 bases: TGTGCCAGCAGCTCGGCGGGAGAGGAGACCCAGTACTTC. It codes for CASSSAGEETQYF.